The table lists the clone carrying this T cell receptor (beta chain) with a few counts. Its target is not known. The data were taken from a study of response to subunit inactivated influenza vaccine. Study-wide results and caveats: The authors suggested that every seasonal influenza vaccination recruits few new T cells.

Germline CDR1 and CDR2: SGHTA and FQGNSA. The CDR3 consists of 15 residues. With V trimmed by 3 bases and J by 14 bases, 10 bases remained unmatched. TCRdb reanalysed the RT-PCR reads using MiXCR and keeps one entry per CDR3 protein. The sample shows under 850,000 distinct CDR3 sequences, approximately 18% of them seen only once. The source is a man in his forties or fifties who received an inactivated influenza vaccine. The source material was PBMCs from blood, sampled 5 to 6 days after vaccination. J is TRBJ2-1 and V is TRBV7-2, with TRBD2 matching 13 bases. For the CDR3, the DNA is TGTGCCAGCAGCTTGGGAACTAGCGGGGGGGCTCAAGAGTTCTTC. Translating it yields CASSLGTSGGAQEFF.